This T cell receptor (beta chain) was sequenced during a study of blood T cell repertoires in COVID-19. This clone was seen a few times. Other DNA sequences in the same sample also yield this CDR3. The CDR3 is made up of 13 amino acids. The V end lost 2 bases, the J end lost 5 bases, and 10 bases lay between the germline ends. The germline V gene has CDR1 SGHRS and CDR2 YFSETQ. In the original processing: Cell counts per sample came from amplifying reference gene primers. Here immunoSEQ multiplex PCR was the method, and the copy in TCRdb shows in-frame clones only, minus some. The V and J calls and clone size are taken from that table; D and trimming were inferred from the DNA. The data show around 620,000 clones, more than 80% seen once.

This rearrangement joins TRBV5-1 to TRBJ1-1; perhaps TRBD1 as D (6 bases). The receptor was derived from a woman between 18 and 30 years old with acute or convalescent COVID-19. Sequenced: peripheral blood. CDR3: CASSLQGYTEAFF. The CDR3 bases are TGCGCCAGCAGCTTACAGGGATATACTGAAGCTTTCTTT.